The clone carrying this T cell receptor beta chain showed up many times. Antigen specificity is unknown. It was RNA transcripts that yielded the amplified TCR beta CDR3 regions. HTBI primers were used for first-round RT-PCR of the TCR CDR3. Each CDR3 protein is one row after TCRdb ran MiXCR on the multiplex PCR reads. The sample has under 350,000 distinct CDR3 sequences, 21% seen once; the top ten hold over 40%. This record belongs to a study of T cells in Graves' hyperthyroidism and ophthalmopathy. Stability of Graves' hyperthyroidism was defined as absent ophthalmopathy progression within 18 months. Extraction of PBMCs used roughly 9.3 ml of fresh peripheral blood. Whole-study findings and limits: Expanded thyroid clonotypes (above 0.001) were mostly also found in blood.

Germline loops: CDR1 SGDLS, CDR2 YYNGEE. The CDR3 loop spans 15 amino acids. V was shortened by 0 bases and J by 0 bases, with 9 bases between the two germline ends. The clonotype comes from a woman aged 45-59 years with Graves' hyperthyroidism. Sequenced material: blood. The chain links TRBV9 to TRBJ1-1; D is unclear. The CDR3 sequence: CASSVGGSLNTEAFF. The CDR3 DNA is TGTGCCAGCAGCGTAGGAGGCAGTCTGAACACTGAAGCTTTCTTT. Supplemented by reference TRBV9 and TRBJ1-1, the full variable domain reads DSGVTQTPKHLITATGQRVTLRCSPRSGDLSVYWYQQSLDQGLQFLIQYYNGEERAKGNILERFSAQQFPDLHSELNLSSLELGDSALYFCASSVGGSLNTEAFFGQGTRLTVV.